One sample yielded the 8 T cell receptor beta chains listed below, sequenced in a study of blood T cell repertoires in COVID-19. The table came from immunoSEQ multiplex PCR; TCRdb's copy has only in-frame clones and leaves some out. This table holds 150,000 to 190,000 clones, around 83% found once. Sequencing was done on a sample of peripheral blood. The receptors originated from a woman aged 55-70 years with COVID-19, enrolled during active disease.

The chain combines TRBV6-6 with TRBJ1-5; D uncertain. In germline, CDR1 is MNHNY, CDR2 SVGAGI (reference sequence). V lost 2 bases and J 0 bases, leaving 11 bases between the germline ends. The CDR3 extends over 16 amino acids. This chain's CDR3 is CASSYIGHYSNQPQHF. CDR3 bases: TGTGCCAGCAGTTACATTGGGCATTATAGCAATCAGCCCCAGCATTTT.

Concerning this clone itself: A read error may account for a junction end that differs from germline. The chain joins TRBV3-1 (or the pseudogene TRBV3-2) to TRBJ1-6; 8 bases are shared with TRBD1. The CDR3 is 17 amino acids. Germline CDR1 LGHDT, CDR2 YNNKEL (reference sequence). This chain's CDR3 is CASTQVSGGPLVSPLHF. CDR3 bases: TGTGCCAGCACCCAAGTATCAGGGGGCCCGCTAGTTTCACCCCTCCACTTT.

The genes are TRBV18 and TRBJ1-2; D remains ambiguous. CDR3 length: 12 residues. The V end was cut by 3 bases, the J end by 8 bases, with 10 bases between. The germline V gene encodes CDR1 KGHSH and CDR2 LQKENI. CDR3 region: CASSPLMEGYTF. The CDR3 region has the DNA TGTGCCAGCTCACCCTTGATGGAGGGCTACACCTTC. The full variable domain, completed using reference TRBV18 and TRBJ1-2, is NAGVMQNPRHLVRRRGQEARLRCSPMKGHSHVYWYRQLPEEGLKFMVYLQKENIIDESGMPKERFSAEFPKEGPSILRIQQVVRGDSAAYFCASSPLMEGYTFGSGTRLTVV.

The chain has TRBV5-1 and TRBJ2-5; D gene ambiguous. This CDR3 has 15 amino acids. V was clipped by 1 base and J by 2 bases, with 12 bases between them. The germline V gene encodes CDR1 SGHRS and CDR2 YFSETQ. The CDR3 DNA reads as TGCGCCAGCAGCTTGAGAGGTCTTCCACAAGAGACCCAGTACTTC. Its protein is CASSLRGLPQETQYF.

V is TRBV7-8 and J is TRBJ2-1; D might be TRBD2 (6 bases). CDR1 is SGHVS, CDR2 FQNEAQ, per germline. The CDR3 sequence is 18 residues long. V was cut by 4 bases and J by 1 base, with 20 bases left in between. This chain's CDR3 is CASSSSPLASGSYNEQFF. In DNA, the CDR3 is TGTGCCAGCAGCTCAAGTCCCCTAGCGTCCGGGTCCTACAATGAGCAGTTCTTC.

The chain recombines TRBV25-1 with TRBJ1-3; D gene uncertain. The germline V gene encodes CDR1 MGHDK and CDR2 SYGVNS. This CDR3 has 14 amino acids. V was trimmed by 6 bases and J by 0 bases, leaving 9 bases between them. Written as DNA, the CDR3 is TGTGCCAGCAGCTCGTTGAGCTCTGGAAACACCATATATTTT. The encoded protein is CASSSLSSGNTIYF.

The chain combines TRBV3-1 (or the pseudogene TRBV3-2) with TRBJ1-1; D may be TRBD1 (5 bases). V was clipped by 4 bases and J by 6 bases, with 15 bases between them. Germline V lookup: CDR1 LGHDT, CDR2 YNNKEL (reference sequence). The CDR3 runs to 14 residues. This CDR3 reads CASSLSQGLAEAFF. CDR3 in DNA: TGTGCCAGCAGCCTCTCCCAGGGACTGGCTGAAGCTTTCTTT.

The chain carries TRBV11-2 and TRBJ2-2, with 9 bases aligning to TRBD1. There are 17 residues in the CDR3. Germline V gene sequence: CDR1 SGHAT, CDR2 FQNNGV. Germline trimming cut 3 bases from V and 6 bases from J; bases unmatched to any gene: 11. The CDR3 DNA reads TGTGCCAGCAGCTTCGGGACAGGGATGTTACTGGCCGGGGAGCTGTTTTTT. It translates to CASSFGTGMLLAGELFF.